What follows are 13 T cell receptor beta chains derived from one specimen sequenced in a study of metastatic and nonmetastatic thyroid tumors. MiXCR re-clonotyped the PCR reads for TCRdb. The sample holds about 93,000 clones, more than 9.5% seen once. Among the patients, none had received any treatment before thyroid surgery. Sequencing was done on a sample of blood. These TCRs come from a female donor with papillary thyroid cancer or a benign thyroid nodule (not recorded which). Some clones in this sample may be carry-over from other donors' samples.

This clone has ten or more counts. J is TRBJ2-5 and V is TRBV12-3 or TRBV12-4, with D tentatively TRBD1 (5 bases). This CDR3 has 13 residues. The ends were cut back, 4 bases at V and 2 bases at J, with 8 bases in the middle. In DNA, the CDR3 is TGTGCCAGCAGTTCAGGGTGGCAAGAGACCCAGTACTTC. Protein: CASSSGWQETQYF.

This clone occurred many times. This chain joins TRBV19 and TRBJ1-1, with D unclear. Germline V lookup: CDR1 LNHDA, CDR2 SQIVND (reference sequence). The CDR3 is 13 residues long. V lost 4 bases and J 2 bases, leaving 8 bases between the germline ends. This CDR3 reads CASSTGGNTEAFF. The CDR3 DNA is TGTGCCAGTAGTACCGGCGGTAACACTGAAGCTTTCTTT. The full variable domain, its missing parts supplied by reference TRBV19 and TRBJ1-1, is DGGITQSPKYLFRKEGQNVTLSCEQNLNHDAMYWYRQDPGQGLRLIYYSQIVNDFQKGDIAEGYSVSREKKESFPLTVTSAQKNPTAFYLCASSTGGNTEAFFGQGTRLTVV.

This clone was counted many times. CDR3 coding DNA: TGCGCCAGCTCAGTGACTAGCGGGAGGGCATATGAGCAGTTCTTC. It translates to CASSVTSGRAYEQFF. V is TRBV5-1 and J is TRBJ2-1; TRBD2 matches at 14 bases. After removal of 7 bases from V and 8 bases from J, the junction contained 8 bases not matched to a gene. The germline V gene encodes CDR1 SGHRS and CDR2 YFSETQ. CDR3 length: 15 amino acids.

With regard to this clone: A much larger clone differs by one base, so this may be a read error. The chain links TRBV6-2 or TRBV6-3 to TRBJ2-3; D is ambiguous. V was shortened by 7 bases and J by 11 bases, with 22 bases between the two germline ends. This CDR3 has 14 amino acids. CDR1 and CDR2 from the germline V gene are MNHEY and SVGEGT. CDR3 DNA sequence: TGTGCCAGCACCCTCAGGACCAGCGCAGTTATGCAGTATTTT. This encodes CASTLRTSAVMQYF.

With respect to this clone: Compared with germline, one end of the junction differs, possibly owing to a read error. The gene calls are TRBV7-6 and TRBJ1-4; D unclear. This CDR3 is built from 21 residues. Germline V gives CDR1 SGHVS, CDR2 FNYEAQ. Written as DNA, the CDR3 is TGTGCTAGCAGCTTAGTTCATTGGGATTGGAGGTGGTGGGCAACTAATGAAAAACTGTTTTTT. Protein sequence: CASSLVHWDWRWWATNEKLFF.

This clone has ten or more counts. The CDR3 reads CASSIYQGSSEQYF. The CDR3 coding sequence is TGTGCCAGTAGTATTTATCAGGGGTCGTCCGAGCAGTACTTC. The chain links TRBV19 to TRBJ2-7; possible D gene TRBD1, 6 bases. The germline V gene has CDR1 LNHDA and CDR2 SQIVND (reference sequence). Trimming removed 3 bases from V and 6 bases from J, with 15 bases in between. This CDR3 has 14 amino acids.

The chain is built from TRBV7-2 and TRBJ1-2, with a tentative D call TRBD1 (6 bases). Trimming stripped 5 bases from V and 3 bases from J, with 10 bases between. This CDR3 is built from 13 residues. Germline values: CDR1 SGHTA, CDR2 FQGNSA. The CDR3 region has the DNA TGTGCCAGCAGCACAGGGTCTGACTATGGCTACACCTTC. Protein sequence: CASSTGSDYGYTF.

The sample holds many counts of this clone. The chain carries TRBV2 and TRBJ2-1; D gene uncertain. Germline V gene data show CDR1 as SNHLY and CDR2 as FYNNEI. Trimming cost V 5 bases and J 5 bases, with 10 bases left between them. This CDR3 is built from 13 residues. DNA for the CDR3: TGTGCCAGCAGTAATCCGCCCCACAATGAGCAGTTCTTC. Translation gives CASSNPPHNEQFF.

This clone showed up many times. The V call is TRBV5-6, the J call TRBJ2-3, with D unclear. Deletions cut 0 bases from V and 4 bases from J, with 21 bases between. The CDR3 is 18 residues long. The germline gives CDR1 SGHDT, CDR2 YYEEEE. CDR3 DNA: TGTGCCAGCAGCTTGGCCTGGGCGGACCGCGGAGACGCAGATACGCAGTATTTT. Translating gives CASSLAWADRGDADTQYF.

About this clone: The junction departs from the called germline gene at one end, perhaps through a read error. The V and J genes are TRBV5-1 and TRBJ2-4; TRBD2 aligns across 7 bases. The germline V gene has CDR1 SGHRS and CDR2 YFSETQ. The CDR3 length is 17 residues. The CDR3 reads CASSLDGSGSGNWVQLF. Here the CDR3 DNA reads TGCGCCAGCAGCTTGGACGGTTCGGGGAGCGGGAACTGGGTGCAGTTATTC.

This clone was recorded at least ten times. The chain employs TRBV6-2 or TRBV6-3 and TRBJ1-2; D gene ambiguous. CDR1 MNHEY and CDR2 SVGEGT come from the germline V gene. The CDR3 has 13 amino acids. V gave up 2 bases and J gave up 1 base, with 5 bases separating them. The CDR3: CASSYGRNYGYTF. The CDR3 nucleotides read TGTGCCAGCAGTTACGGGCGTAACTATGGCTACACCTTC.

This clone came up many times. The chain carries TRBV20-1 and TRBJ1-2; 9 positions agree with TRBD1. J was trimmed by 3 bases and V by 3 bases; bases with no gene match: 14. This CDR3 is 17 amino acids long. Germline CDR1 and CDR2: DFQATT and SNEGSKA (reference sequence). The CDR3 is CSARVQDRGVWDYGYTF. Written as DNA, the CDR3 is TGCAGTGCTAGGGTCCAGGACAGGGGCGTATGGGACTATGGCTACACCTTC.

This clone was detected ten times or more. The chain links TRBV5-1 to TRBJ1-1; D is perhaps TRBD1 (6 bases). The CDR3 is made up of 15 amino acids. With 2 bases removed from V and 2 bases from J, the gap between germline ends came to 13 bases. CDR1 SGHRS and CDR2 YFSETQ come from the germline V gene. The CDR3 nucleotides read TGCGCCAGCAGCTTAGGCGGGGGCCGAAACACTGAAGCTTTCTTT. Its protein is CASSLGGGRNTEAFF.